This TCR beta chain stems from a study of blood T cell repertoires in COVID-19. This clone came up a few times. This CDR3 spans 17 amino acids. Trimming removed 0 bases from V and 6 bases from J; junction bases left unmatched: 11. Germline CDR1 reads SGDLS; CDR2 reads YYNGEE. Sequencing used immunoSEQ multiplex PCR; TCRdb keeps in-frame clones, though not all of them. The table lists approximately 100,000 clones, approximately 93% of them singletons. This chain uses TRBV9 with TRBJ2-7; TRBD1 matches 11 bases. Input material: peripheral blood. The receptor's source is a man between 60 and 75 years old with acute or convalescent COVID-19. CDR3 protein: CASSVAPGQGVEVEQYF. For the CDR3, the DNA is TGTGCCAGCAGCGTAGCTCCGGGACAGGGGGTTGAGGTCGAGCAGTACTTC.